This T cell receptor (beta chain) was found in a study of siplizumab effects on memory and regulatory T cells. Regarding the study as a whole: Treg origin accounted for an average of around 69% of mappable alloreactive CD4+ clones with siplizumab and roughly 26% in controls. To unstimulated subsets, only a minor fraction of alloreactive clones could be mapped.

Judged by abundance, this clone is medium-sized. Its target is unknown. CDR3 length equals 19 residues. The germline V gene encodes CDR1 SGHNT and CDR2 YYREEE (reference sequence). V gave up 4 bases and J gave up 2 bases; unmatched junction bases: 14. Produced via immunoSEQ multiplex PCR; TCRdb's table is partial and in-frame only. The table has almost 15,000 clones, around 40% seen once. Kept together in coculture, the mixed lymphocyte reaction cells spent about 6 days at 37°C. The authors labelled responder PBMCs with CFSE and stimulator PBMCs with Violet Dye, and mixed them 1:1. The genes are TRBV5-4 and TRBJ2-6, with 8 bases that match TRBD2. Sequencing was done on a sample of CFSE-low (dividing) CD4+ T cells sorted from an allogeneic mixed lymphocyte reaction. This TCR came from a human donor in good health; the cells came from an allogeneic mixed lymphocyte reaction. Some clones in this sample may be carry-over from other donors' samples. CDR3 in amino acids: CASSPRGGSWLTGANVLTF. The DNA of the CDR3 is TGTGCCAGCAGCCCCCGGGGGGGCAGTTGGCTGACTGGGGCCAACGTCCTGACTTTC.